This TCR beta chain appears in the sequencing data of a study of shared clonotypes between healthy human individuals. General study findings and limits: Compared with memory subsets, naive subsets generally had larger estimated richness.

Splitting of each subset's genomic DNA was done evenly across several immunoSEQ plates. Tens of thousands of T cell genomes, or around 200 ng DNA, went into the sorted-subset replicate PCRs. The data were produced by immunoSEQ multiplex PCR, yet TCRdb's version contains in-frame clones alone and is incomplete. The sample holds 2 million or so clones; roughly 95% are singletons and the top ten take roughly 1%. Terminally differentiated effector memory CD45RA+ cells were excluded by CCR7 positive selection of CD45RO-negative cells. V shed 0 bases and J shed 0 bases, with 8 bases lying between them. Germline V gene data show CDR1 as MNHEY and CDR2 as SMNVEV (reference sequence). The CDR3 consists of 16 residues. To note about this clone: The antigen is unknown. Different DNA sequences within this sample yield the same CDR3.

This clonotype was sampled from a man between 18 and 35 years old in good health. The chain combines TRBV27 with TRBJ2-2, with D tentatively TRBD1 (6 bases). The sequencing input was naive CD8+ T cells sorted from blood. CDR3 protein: CASSLSAGANTGELFF. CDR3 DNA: TGTGCCAGCAGTTTATCGGCAGGGGCGAACACCGGGGAGCTGTTTTTT.